This is a list of T cell receptor beta chains from one sample in a study of post-analysis software for immune sequencing data. TCRdb re-called the PCR reads with MiXCR, one entry per CDR3 protein. The sample lists 800,000 to 950,000 distinct CDR3 sequences; about 50% were seen once. The specimen sequenced was blood. The receptors derive from a girl aged 10-17 years with multiple sclerosis. The CDR3 runs from the conserved cysteine through the conserved F or W. D genes are given only for firm matches. Expanded clones get a size class; other rows say once, few or many, or leave the size out.

V: TRBV29-1
J: TRBJ2-4
size: .
D: .
CDR3: CSVSLTGSKNIQYF
DNA: TGCAGCGTTTCCTTGACAGGCTCCAAAAACATTCAGTACTTC

V: TRBV5-1
J: TRBJ2-7
size: .
D: .
CDR3: CASSFTDRNHEQYF
DNA: TGCGCCAGCAGCTTCACCGACAGGAATCACGAGCAGTACTTC

V: TRBV29-1
J: TRBJ2-7
size: .
D: TRBD2
CDR3: CSVTGLASYEQYF
DNA: TGCAGCGTTACCGGACTAGCTTCCTACGAGCAGTACTTC

V: TRBV5-1
J: TRBJ2-7
size: few
D: .
CDR3: CASSVGGVDSGYEQYF
DNA: TGCGCCAGCAGCGTAGGGGGCGTGGATAGCGGCTACGAGCAGTACTTC

V: TRBV6-2/TRBV6-3
J: TRBJ2-1
size: few
D: .
CDR3: CASSYSAPRGVYNEQFF
DNA: TGTGCCAGCAGTTACTCAGCTCCTAGGGGGGTTTACAATGAGCAGTTCTTC

V: TRBV25-1
J: TRBJ2-7
size: .
D: TRBD1
CDR3: CASQGQVGEQYF
DNA: TGTGCCAGCCAAGGACAGGTGGGCGAGCAGTACTTC

V: TRBV20-1
J: TRBJ2-7
size: few
D: TRBD1
CDR3: CSARDITTHQGEYF
DNA: TGCAGTGCTAGAGACATTACGACTCACCAGGGGGAGTACTTC

V: TRBV7-9
J: TRBJ2-1
size: .
D: .
CDR3: CASSPPYAEQFF
DNA: TGTGCCAGCAGCCCCCCTTATGCTGAGCAGTTCTTC

V: TRBV20-1
J: TRBJ2-5
size: .
D: .
CDR3: CSAWPETQYF
DNA: TGCAGTGCTTGGCCTGAGACCCAGTACTTC

V: TRBV4-1
J: TRBJ2-4
size: few
D: TRBD2
CDR3: CASSQASGSPQNIQYF
DNA: TGCGCCAGCAGCCAAGCTAGCGGGAGCCCCCAAAACATTCAGTACTTC